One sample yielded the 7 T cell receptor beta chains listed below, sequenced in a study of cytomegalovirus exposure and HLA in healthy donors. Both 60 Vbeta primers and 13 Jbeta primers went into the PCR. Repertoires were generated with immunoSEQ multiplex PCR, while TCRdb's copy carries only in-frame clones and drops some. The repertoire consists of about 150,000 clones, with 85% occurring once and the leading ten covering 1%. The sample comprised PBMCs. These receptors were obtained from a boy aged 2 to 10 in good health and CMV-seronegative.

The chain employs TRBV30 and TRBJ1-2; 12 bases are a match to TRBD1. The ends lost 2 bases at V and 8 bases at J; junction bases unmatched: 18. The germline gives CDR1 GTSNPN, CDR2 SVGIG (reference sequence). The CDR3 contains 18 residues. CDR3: CAWSLSYRPGQGAFGYTF. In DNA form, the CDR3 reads TGTGCCTGGAGTCTTTCTTACCGCCCGGGACAGGGGGCGTTCGGCTACACCTTC.

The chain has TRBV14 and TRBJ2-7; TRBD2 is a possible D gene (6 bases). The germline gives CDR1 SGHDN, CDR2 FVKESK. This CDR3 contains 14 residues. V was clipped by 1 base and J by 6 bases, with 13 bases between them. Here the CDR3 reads CASSQVYGSGEQYF. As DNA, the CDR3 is TGTGCCAGCAGCCAAGTTTACGGGAGTGGCGAGCAGTACTTC.

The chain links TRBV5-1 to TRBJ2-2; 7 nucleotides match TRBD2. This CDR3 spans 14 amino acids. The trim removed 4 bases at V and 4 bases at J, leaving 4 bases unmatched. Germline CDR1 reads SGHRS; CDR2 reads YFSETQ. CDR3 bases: TGCGCCAGCAGCGGGGAGGGAGGCACCGGGGAGCTGTTTTTT. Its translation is CASSGEGGTGELFF.

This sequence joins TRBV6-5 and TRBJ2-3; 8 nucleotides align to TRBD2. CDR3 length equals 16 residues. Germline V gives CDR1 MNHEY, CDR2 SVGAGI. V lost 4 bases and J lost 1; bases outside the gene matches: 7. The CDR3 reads CASSSPQGLGTDTQYF. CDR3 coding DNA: TGTGCCAGCAGTTCCCCGCAGGGACTAGGCACAGATACGCAGTATTTT.

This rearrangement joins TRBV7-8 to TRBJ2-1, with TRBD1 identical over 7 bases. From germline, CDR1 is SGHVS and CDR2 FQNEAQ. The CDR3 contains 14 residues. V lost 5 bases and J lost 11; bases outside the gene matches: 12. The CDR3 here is CASSPEMDRPKQFF. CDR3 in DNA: TGTGCCAGCAGCCCGGAGATGGACAGGCCCAAGCAGTTCTTC.

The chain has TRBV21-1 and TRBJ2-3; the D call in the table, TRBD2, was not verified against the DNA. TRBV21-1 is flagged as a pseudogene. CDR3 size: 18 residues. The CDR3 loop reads CASKAFKRADSSTDTQYF. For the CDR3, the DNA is TGTGCCAGCAAGGCTTTTAAGCGGGCAGACAGTAGCACAGATACGCAGTATTTT.

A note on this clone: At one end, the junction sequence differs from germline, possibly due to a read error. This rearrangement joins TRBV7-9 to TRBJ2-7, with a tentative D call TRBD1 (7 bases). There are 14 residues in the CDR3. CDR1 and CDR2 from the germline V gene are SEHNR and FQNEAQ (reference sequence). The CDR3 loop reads CSSSGGGTSYEQYF. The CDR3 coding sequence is TGTTCCAGCAGCGGAGGGGGCACATCCTACGAGCAGTACTTC.